The rows below give T cell receptor beta chains drawn from one sample of a study of OX40 agonist ivuxolimab in advanced cancers. This table comes from immunoSEQ multiplex PCR, and its TCRdb copy is limited to in-frame clones, with some not included. The sample contains 90,000 or so clones, roughly nine tenths of which appear only once. The sample consisted of CD4+ or CD8+ T cells sorted from blood, taken in a trial of the OX40 agonist ivuxolimab. Every receptor here comes from an adult with an advanced solid tumor such as melanoma, head and neck, liver or kidney cancer. The CDR3 runs from the conserved cysteine through the conserved F or W. Fields, in order: D gene, J gene, clone size, V gene, CDR3 DNA, CDR3 protein. D genes are given only for firm matches. Clone size is not always given. Where it is, it says once, few, many or a class for expanded clones.

>TRBD1|TRBJ1-2|.|TRBV13
TGTGCCAGCAGCCAAGGGGACAGCCTTAACTATGGCTACACCTTC
CASSQGDSLNYGYTF
>.|TRBJ1-1|.|TRBV4-3
TGCGCCAGCAGCCTAAGACGGATGAACACTGAAGCTTTCTTT
CASSLRRMNTEAFF
>.|TRBJ1-5|.|TRBV7-6
TGTGCCAGCAGCCTGGGGAGAACGCAGCCCCAGCATTTT
CASSLGRTQPQHF
>TRBD1|TRBJ1-1|.|TRBV7-9
TGTGCCAGCAGCTTAGCGCAGGGGGCCGGCACTGAAGCTTTCTTT
CASSLAQGAGTEAFF
>.|TRBJ1-5|.|TRBV28
TGTGCCAGCAGTCCCGGGACACCGCCCTCAAGCAATCAGCCCCAGCATTTT
CASSPGTPPSSNQPQHF
>.|TRBJ1-1|.|TRBV9
TGTGCCAGCAGCGTCTCAGTGGGGGGATCTGAAGCTTTCTTT
CASSVSVGGSEAFF
>TRBD2|TRBJ2-1|few|TRBV6-6
TGTGCCAGCAGTTCCCTAGCGGCTTCCTACAATGAGCAGTTCTTC
CASSSLAASYNEQFF
>.|TRBJ1-5|.|TRBV4-2
TGTGCCAGCAGCCAAGAAGAGGGTCAACAGCCCCAGCATTTT
CASSQEEGQQPQHF
>TRBD2|TRBJ2-1|.|TRBV27
TGTGCCAGCACGGGGGGGTACAATGAGCAGTTCTTC
CASTGGYNEQFF
>.|TRBJ2-1|.|TRBV9
TGTGCCAGCAGCGCACTTCGGTCCAATGAGCAGTTCTTC
CASSALRSNEQFF
>TRBD2|TRBJ2-7|once|TRBV28
TGTGCCAGCAGGGCGGGACTAGCGGGGGGTATATACGAGCAGTACTTC
CASRAGLAGGIYEQYF
>.|TRBJ2-6|.|TRBV7-6
TGTGCCAGCAGCTTATTTTCTGGGGCCAACGTCCTGACTTTC
CASSLFSGANVLTF
>.|TRBJ2-7|few|TRBV28
TGTGCCAGCAGTTTAGCGGCTTACTACGAGCAGTACTTC
CASSLAAYYEQYF
>.|TRBJ2-6|few|TRBV10-3
TGTGCCATCAGTGAGGCTGCTACTGGGGCCAACGTCCTGACTTTC
CAISEAATGANVLTF
>TRBD2|TRBJ2-5|.|TRBV30
TGTGCCTGGAGTTTTGGGACTAACCAAGAGACCCAGTACTTC
CAWSFGTNQETQYF
>.|TRBJ1-6|.|TRBV6-5
TGTGCCAGCAGTTACACGGCCAGCTATAATTCACCCCTCCACTTT
CASSYTASYNSPLHF
>.|TRBJ1-5|.|TRBV28
TGTGCCAGCAATGGCGGACTTAATCAGCCCCAGCATTTT
CASNGGLNQPQHF
>.|TRBJ2-3|.|TRBV6-5
TGTGCCAGCAAAAACCGCGGGACTAGCACAGATACGCAGTATTTT
CASKNRGTSTDTQYF
>.|TRBJ1-5|few|TRBV19
TGTGCCAGTAGTATCCCCGGGAACGGGCAGCCCCAGCATTTT
CASSIPGNGQPQHF
>.|TRBJ1-6|.|TRBV7-6
TGTGCCAGCAGCCCGACGAGCTCCTATAATTCACCCCTCCACTTT
CASSPTSSYNSPLHF
>.|TRBJ2-5|.|TRBV6-5
TGTGCCAGCGAGCTTTCAGAGACCCAGTACTTC
CASELSETQYF
>.|TRBJ1-5|.|TRBV7-6
TGTGCCAGCAGCCTCAGGGTCAATCAGCCCCAGCATTTT
CASSLRVNQPQHF
>.|TRBJ2-1|.|TRBV21-1
TGTGCCAGCAGCAAAGGAGGAGGACTAGCGGGAGACCCCTCCTACAATGAGCAGTTCTTC
CASSKGGGLAGDPSYNEQFF
>.|TRBJ2-3|.|TRBV9
TGTGCCAGCAGCGTATCGGGGATGCCCCGCACAGATACGCAGTATTTT
CASSVSGMPRTDTQYF
>.|TRBJ1-5|.|TRBV4-1
TGCGCCAGCAGCCAAGAGTTCGGGCAGGGAAGTCAGCCCCAGCATTTT
CASSQEFGQGSQPQHF
>.|TRBJ1-2|.|TRBV25-1
TGTGCCAGCACCCCGGGGGGGCTACTCTATGGCTACACCTTC
CASTPGGLLYGYTF
>.|TRBJ2-1|.|TRBV14
TGTGCCAGCAGCCATTTAGGTTTGGATGAGCAGTTCTTC
CASSHLGLDEQFF
>TRBD1|TRBJ1-2|.|TRBV6-5
TGTGCCAGCAGTTACTCAGGGGGCAGTGGCTACACCTTC
CASSYSGGSGYTF
>TRBD2|TRBJ2-1|once|TRBV5-4
TGTGCCAGCAGCCCCCACCTCGGGGGGGCCCCTATGTTTGGGAATGAGCAGTTCTTC
CASSPHLGGAPMFGNEQFF
>TRBD1|TRBJ1-4|.|TRBV19
TGTGCCAGTAGTATAGACTTCCAGGGGGTACGGGAAAAACTGTTTTTT
CASSIDFQGVREKLFF
>.|TRBJ2-1|.|TRBV11-2
TGTGCCAGCAGCTCCGAGTTAGGACTACAAGACAATGAGCAGTTCTTC
CASSSELGLQDNEQFF
>.|TRBJ2-4|once|TRBV27
TGTGCCAGCAGTGCATTGGGGGATTTGGACATTCAGTACTTC
CASSALGDLDIQYF
>.|TRBJ1-4|.|TRBV7-9
TGTGCCAGCAGCTCCGGGACCCTAACAACTAATGAAAAACTGTTTTTT
CASSSGTLTTNEKLFF
>.|TRBJ1-5|.|TRBV19
TGTGCCAGTAGTGCCTCGGACAAAGACAATCAGCCCCAGCATTTT
CASSASDKDNQPQHF
>TRBD1|TRBJ1-1|.|TRBV28
TGTGCCAGCAGTTTGTACGGGGGACAGCGGACTGAAGCTTTCTTT
CASSLYGGQRTEAFF
>.|TRBJ1-1|.|TRBV6-4
TGTGCCAGCAGTGAGACAGTAAGCACTGAAGCTTTCTTT
CASSETVSTEAFF
>.|TRBJ1-5|.|TRBV6-5
TGTGCCAGCCACTGGGATAGCAATCAGCCCCAGCATTTT
CASHWDSNQPQHF
>.|TRBJ2-2|.|TRBV4-1
TGCGCCACCGCAGGGCCAGACAATAAACCTACCGGGGAGCTGTTTTTT
CATAGPDNKPTGELFF
>.|TRBJ2-7|.|TRBV28
TGTGCCAGCAGGGATTACTACGAGCAGTACTTC
CASRDYYEQYF
>.|TRBJ1-3|.|TRBV10-2
TGCGCCAGCAAGAGGGCTGGAAACACCATATATTTT
CASKRAGNTIYF
>.|TRBJ1-2|.|TRBV4-2
TGTGCCAGCAGCCAAGAGGCAGCTCAGCACTATGGCTACACCTTC
CASSQEAAQHYGYTF
>TRBD1|TRBJ1-5|once|TRBV12-5
TGTGCTAGTGGTTCTACCCTCGACAGGGGAATAAATCAGCCCCAGCATTTT
CASGSTLDRGINQPQHF
>.|TRBJ2-3|.|TRBV5-4
TGTGCCAGCAGCTTGCTGCGGGTTCCCCCAGATACGCAGTATTTT
CASSLLRVPPDTQYF
>TRBD2|TRBJ2-1|.|TRBV7-2
TGTGCCAGCAGCCCTTTTAGCGGGAGGGAGTATGAGCAGTTCTTC
CASSPFSGREYEQFF
>TRBD2|TRBJ2-5|.|TRBV9
TGTGCCAGCAGCGCTAGCGGGAGTCTTTTCGCAGAGACCCAGTACTTC
CASSASGSLFAETQYF
>.|TRBJ1-5|.|TRBV15
TGTGCCACCAGCAGAGCTGTCAGCAATCAGCCCCAGCATTTT
CATSRAVSNQPQHF
>TRBD1|TRBJ1-1|.|TRBV5-1
TGCGCCAGCAGCTCCGGACAGGGATGGGGTAAGAACACTGAAGCTTTCTTT
CASSSGQGWGKNTEAFF
>TRBD1|TRBJ2-1|.|TRBV28
TGTGCCAGCCAATTAGTTGCGGGGACAGGGGTGTGGAATGAGCAGTTCTTC
CASQLVAGTGVWNEQFF